What follows are 15 T cell receptor beta chains derived from one specimen sequenced in a study of blood T cell repertoires in COVID-19. Sequencing used immunoSEQ multiplex PCR; TCRdb keeps in-frame clones, though not all of them. The sample lists tens of thousands of clones, around 85% occurring once. Sequencing used peripheral blood. The receptors were sampled from a man older than 75 with acute or convalescent COVID-19.

The chain employs TRBV28 and TRBJ2-5, with 14 bases lining up with TRBD2. The CDR3 loop spans 15 amino acids. V dropped 6 bases and J dropped 6; count of bases not matched to a gene: 6. CDR1 and CDR2 (germline): MDHEN, SYDVKM. The CDR3 region is CASSYGTSGGKTQYF. For the CDR3, the DNA is TGTGCCAGCAGCTATGGGACTAGCGGGGGAAAGACCCAGTACTTC.

J is TRBJ2-3 and V is TRBV11-2; TRBD2 matches 8 bases. The CDR3 totals 16 residues. The germline gives CDR1 SGHAT, CDR2 FQNNGV. The V gene end was trimmed by 3 bases and the J gene end by 0 bases; junction bases not matched to a gene: 5. DNA of the CDR3: TGTGCCAGCAGCTTGCGGAGCGGGGGTAGCACAGATACGCAGTATTTT. As protein: CASSLRSGGSTDTQYF.

V gene TRBV5-1 combines with J gene TRBJ2-7, with D possibly TRBD2 on 6 matching bases. The germline V gene has CDR1 SGHRS and CDR2 YFSETQ. There are 14 residues in the CDR3. Trimming removed 4 bases from V and 2 bases from J, with 13 bases in between. CDR3 sequence: CASSLGTPAYEQYF. DNA of the CDR3: TGCGCCAGCAGCCTCGGGACTCCGGCCTACGAGCAGTACTTC.

For the CDR3, the DNA is TGTGCCAGCAAAACCCACAGGGACCCTGGAAACACCATATATTTT. Translated, it gives CASKTHRDPGNTIYF. The rearrangement links TRBV6-6 to TRBJ1-3; the D gene is possibly TRBD1 (6 bases). Germline CDR1 MNHNY, CDR2 SVGAGI (reference sequence). The CDR3 totals 15 residues. Trimming shortened V by 7 bases and J by 2 bases, and 15 bases separated the two germline ends.

V gene TRBV10-2 combines with J gene TRBJ2-6, with 11 bases aligning to TRBD1. Trimming at V came to 5 bases and at J to 0 bases, leaving 3 bases not matched to a gene. Germline assignment: CDR1 WSHSY and CDR2 SAAADI. This CDR3 has 17 residues. The CDR3 region has the DNA TGCGCCAGCAGTACGGGACAGGGGGACTCTGGGGCCAACGTCCTGACTTTC. It encodes CASSTGQGDSGANVLTF.

This chain uses TRBV18 with TRBJ2-2, with a possible D match to TRBD1 (6 bases). The germline V and J ends were trimmed by 4 bases and 1 base, with 13 bases remaining between them. This CDR3 is 16 amino acids long. Germline-derived CDR1 and CDR2 are KGHSH and LQKENI. The CDR3 sequence: CASSRPTGLNTGELFF. For the CDR3, the DNA is TGTGCCAGCTCACGGCCGACAGGCCTGAACACCGGGGAGCTGTTTTTT.

CDR3 nucleotide sequence: TGCGCCAGCAGCCAAAGAGGACAGTCGAACACTGAAGCTTTCTTT. Translating it yields CASSQRGQSNTEAFF. This chain connects TRBV4-1 to TRBJ1-1; D may be TRBD1 (6 bases). Germline V gene sequence: CDR1 MGHRA, CDR2 YSYEKL. The length of the CDR3 is 15 residues. Between the trimmed V and J ends, which lost 2 bases and 1 base, there was a span of 11 bases.

The rearrangement uses TRBV7-2 and TRBJ2-7; the D gene is possibly TRBD2 (6 bases). V was clipped by 0 bases and J by 4 bases, with 19 bases between them. CDR3 length equals 17 residues. CDR1 is SGHTA, CDR2 FQGNSA, per germline. The CDR3 loop is CASSLASRSGRVYEQYF. The CDR3 coding sequence is TGTGCCAGCAGCTTAGCTAGTAGGAGCGGGCGAGTTTACGAGCAGTACTTC. The whole variable domain, remainder taken from reference TRBV7-2 and TRBJ2-7, is GAGVSQSPSNKVTEKGKDVELRCDPISGHTALYWYRQSLGQGLEFLIYFQGNSAPDKSGLPSDRFSAERTGGSVSTLTIQRTQQEDSAVYLCASSLASRSGRVYEQYFGPGTRLTVT.

This rearrangement joins TRBV6-5 to TRBJ1-6, with D perhaps TRBD1 (5 bases). V was cut by 5 bases and J by 5 bases, with 10 bases left in between. CDR1 MNHEY and CDR2 SVGAGI come from the germline V gene. CDR3 length: 14 amino acids. CDR3 protein: CASSTRQNNSPLHF. The CDR3 bases are TGTGCCAGCAGTACTCGACAGAATAATTCACCCCTCCACTTT.

The chain combines TRBV5-1 with TRBJ2-3; 9 bases are shared with TRBD2. Losses at the gene ends were 0 bases for V and 1 base for J; bases not matched to a gene: 3. From germline, CDR1 is SGHRS and CDR2 YFSETQ. CDR3 size: 16 residues. DNA of the CDR3: TGCGCCAGCAGCTTGGATATAGCGGGGGGCACAGATACGCAGTATTTT. The encoded protein is CASSLDIAGGTDTQYF.

In its sample, this clone was seen many times. V usage is TRBV4-2 and J usage is TRBJ1-6; 8 bases match TRBD1. The trim removed 0 bases at V and 0 bases at J, leaving 7 bases unmatched. The CDR3 has 19 amino acids. CDR1 and CDR2 from the germline V gene are LGHNA and YNFKEQ. The CDR3 region is CASSQEDRVYLSYNSPLHF. The CDR3 DNA reads TGTGCCAGCAGCCAAGAGGACAGGGTATACCTCTCCTATAATTCACCCCTCCACTTT.

J is TRBJ1-2 and V is TRBV6-2 or TRBV6-3; the D gene is possibly TRBD1 (5 bases). This CDR3 is 16 amino acids long. Per germline, CDR1 MNHEY and CDR2 SVGEGT. The germline V and J ends were trimmed by 8 bases and 4 bases, with 23 bases remaining between them. CDR3 in amino acids: CASGSPLSGELYGYTF. In DNA form, the CDR3 reads TGTGCCAGCGGTTCCCCCCTGTCGGGGGAACTCTATGGCTACACCTTC.

The J gene is TRBJ2-2, the V gene TRBV5-1, with D possibly being TRBD1 (6 bases). Trimming left V 3 bases short and J 7 bases short, with 16 bases between. Germline loops: CDR1 SGHRS, CDR2 YFSETQ. The length of the CDR3 is 15 residues. CDR3 loop: CASSSGPGEGGELFF. CDR3 DNA sequence: TGCGCCAGCAGCTCGGGCCCAGGGGAAGGCGGGGAGCTGTTTTTT.

The gene calls are TRBV28 and TRBJ1-1; 7 nucleotides align to TRBD1. The V gene's germline CDR1 is MDHEN and CDR2 SYDVKM. Trimming cost V 5 bases and J 0 bases; bases outside gene matches: 9. This CDR3 is 16 amino acids long. In nucleotides, the CDR3 is TGTGCCAGCAGTCCCCCTAAGACAGGGCTGAACACTGAAGCTTTCTTT. This sequence encodes CASSPPKTGLNTEAFF.

The CDR3 nucleotides read TGTGCCAGCAGGGCTTTGAGGGACACATATTCCAAAAACATTCAGTACTTC. It translates to CASRALRDTYSKNIQYF. The chain joins TRBV2 to TRBJ2-4; perhaps TRBD1 as D (6 bases). Deletions cut 6 bases from V and 2 bases from J, with 20 bases between. The CDR3 spans 17 residues. Per germline, CDR1 SNHLY and CDR2 FYNNEI.